The sequence of this T cell receptor beta chain was determined in a study of T cells in Graves' hyperthyroidism and ophthalmopathy. Study overall: Any treatment followed the collection of peripheral blood at initial diagnosis.

This clonotype was seen a handful of times. Across 18 months, stable Graves' hyperthyroidism was marked by no progression to ophthalmopathy. For the diagnoses, clinical symptoms, serum thyroxine and TRAb, thyroid ultrasound and orbital computed tomography were used. The source of the PBMCs was roughly 10 ml of fresh peripheral blood. Trimming cost V 4 bases and J 5 bases, with 14 bases left between them. Per germline, CDR1 LGHNA and CDR2 YNFKEQ. The CDR3 is 15 residues long. Amplified regions were TCR beta CDR3 sequences from RNA transcripts. First-round RT-PCR targeting the TCR CDR3 was performed with the HTBI primer set. MiXCR, run by TCRdb on the multiplex PCR reads, gives a single entry per CDR3 protein. This sample carries a few hundred thousand distinct CDR3 sequences, 13% of them seen once, and the ten largest clones take roughly 9.2%.

The chain recombines TRBV4-2 with TRBJ2-2, with a weak D call TRBD2 (5 bases). Specimen: blood. The clonotype comes from a young woman with Graves' hyperthyroidism. The CDR3 region is CASSPVPPGTGELFF. The CDR3 nucleotides are TGTGCCAGCAGCCCCGTTCCCCCGGGGACCGGGGAGCTGTTTTTT.